This T cell receptor beta chain was identified in a study of T cell responses to AZD1222 COVID-19 vaccine. Study in general: Analyses pooled second doses at about 4 or about 12 weeks.

From germline, CDR1 is SGHAT and CDR2 FQNNGV. This CDR3 is built from 14 residues. Trimming pared 2 bases from V and 3 bases from J, leaving 7 bases between. On this clone: Its target is not known.

General study findings and limits: Among those given AZD1222, only 5 to 7 were seropositive at baseline. The sample set comprised mostly white British donors with more females, and clonal diversity was possibly underestimated. All repertoire sampling was performed exclusively after the peak T cell response.

The table came from immunoSEQ multiplex PCR; TCRdb's copy has only in-frame clones and leaves some out. The sample lists more than 50,000 clones; 70% to 90% were seen once. The clonotype originates from an adult in good health. V is TRBV11-2 and J is TRBJ2-2; D uncertain. The sample was peripheral blood, taken on day 0 of AZD1222 vaccination. The CDR3 sequence is CASSLIIDTGELFF. Written as DNA, the CDR3 is TGTGCCAGCAGCTTAATTATAGACACCGGGGAGCTGTTTTTT.